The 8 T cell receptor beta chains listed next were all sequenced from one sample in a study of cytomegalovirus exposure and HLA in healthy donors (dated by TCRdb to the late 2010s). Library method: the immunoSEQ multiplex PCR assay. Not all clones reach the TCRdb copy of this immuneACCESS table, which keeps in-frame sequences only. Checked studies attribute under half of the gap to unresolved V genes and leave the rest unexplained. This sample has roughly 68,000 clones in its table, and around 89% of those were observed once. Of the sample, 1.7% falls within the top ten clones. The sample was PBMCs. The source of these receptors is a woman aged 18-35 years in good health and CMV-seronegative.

The chain's CDR3 is CASSLSGASVGELFF. The CDR3 DNA reads TGCGCCAGCAGCTTGTCAGGGGCTAGTGTCGGGGAGCTGTTTTTT. The chain links TRBV5-1 to TRBJ2-2; D possibly corresponds to TRBD1 (6 bases). CDR3 length: 15 residues. V dropped 1 base and J dropped 7 bases, with 14 bases sitting between them. Germline CDR1 and CDR2: SGHRS and YFSETQ.

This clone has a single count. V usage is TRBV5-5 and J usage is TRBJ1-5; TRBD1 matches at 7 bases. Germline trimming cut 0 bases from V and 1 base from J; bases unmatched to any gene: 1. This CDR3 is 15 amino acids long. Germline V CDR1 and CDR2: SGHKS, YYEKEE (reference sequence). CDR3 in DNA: TGTGCCAGCAGCTTGGGACAGGGAAGCAATCAGCCCCAGCATTTT. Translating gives CASSLGQGSNQPQHF.

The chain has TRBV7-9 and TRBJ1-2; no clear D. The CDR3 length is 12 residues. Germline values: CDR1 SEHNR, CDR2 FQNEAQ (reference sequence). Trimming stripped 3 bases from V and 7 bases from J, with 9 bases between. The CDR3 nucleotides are TGTGCCAGCAGCTTTGCGGGTGGTGGCTACACCTTC. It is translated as CASSFAGGGYTF.

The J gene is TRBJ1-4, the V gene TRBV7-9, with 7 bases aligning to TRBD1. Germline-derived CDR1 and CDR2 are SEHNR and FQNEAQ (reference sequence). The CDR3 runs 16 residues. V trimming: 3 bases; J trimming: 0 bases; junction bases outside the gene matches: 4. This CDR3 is CASSFGTGATNEKLFF. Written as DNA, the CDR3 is TGTGCCAGCAGCTTCGGTACAGGGGCAACTAATGAAAAACTGTTTTTT.

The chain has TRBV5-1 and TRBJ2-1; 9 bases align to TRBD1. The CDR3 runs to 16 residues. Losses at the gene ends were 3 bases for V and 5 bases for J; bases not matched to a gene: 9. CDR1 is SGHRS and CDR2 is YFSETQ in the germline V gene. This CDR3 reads CASSYDLGQGNNEQFF. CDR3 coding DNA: TGCGCCAGCAGCTACGACCTGGGACAGGGAAACAATGAGCAGTTCTTC.

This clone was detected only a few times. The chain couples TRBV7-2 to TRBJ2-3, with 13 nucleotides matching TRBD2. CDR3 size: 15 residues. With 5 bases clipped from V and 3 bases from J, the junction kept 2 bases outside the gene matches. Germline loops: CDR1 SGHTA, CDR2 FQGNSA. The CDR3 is CASSLGLAGTDTQYF. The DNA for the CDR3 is TGTGCCAGCAGCCTGGGACTAGCGGGAACAGATACGCAGTATTTT.

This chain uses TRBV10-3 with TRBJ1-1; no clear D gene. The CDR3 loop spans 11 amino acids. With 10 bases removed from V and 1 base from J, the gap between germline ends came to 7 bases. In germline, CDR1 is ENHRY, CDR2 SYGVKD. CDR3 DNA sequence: TGTGCCACCGTCAGGAACACTGAAGCTTTCTTT. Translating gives CATVRNTEAFF.

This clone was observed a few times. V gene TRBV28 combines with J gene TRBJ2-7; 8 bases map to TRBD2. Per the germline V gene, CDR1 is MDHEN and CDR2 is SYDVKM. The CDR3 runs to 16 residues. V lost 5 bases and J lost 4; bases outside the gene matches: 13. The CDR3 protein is CASSPGGTSLVYEQYF. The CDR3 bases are TGTGCCAGCAGTCCCGGGGGGACTAGTCTCGTGTACGAGCAGTACTTC.